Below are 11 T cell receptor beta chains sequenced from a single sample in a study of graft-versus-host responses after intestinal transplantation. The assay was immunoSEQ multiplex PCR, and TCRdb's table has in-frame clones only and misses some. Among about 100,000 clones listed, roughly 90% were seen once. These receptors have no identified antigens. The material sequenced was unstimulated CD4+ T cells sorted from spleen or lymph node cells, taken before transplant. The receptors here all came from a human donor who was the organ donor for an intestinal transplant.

This CDR3 is CASRGVNIPNTEAFF. The CDR3 DNA reads TGTGCCAGCAGGGGTGTTAACATCCCAAACACTGAAGCTTTCTTT. The J gene is TRBJ1-1, the V gene TRBV27; D is uncertain. Germline V CDR1 and CDR2: MNHEY, SMNVEV (reference sequence). V was clipped by 6 bases and J by 2 bases, with 16 bases between them. The CDR3 has 15 residues.

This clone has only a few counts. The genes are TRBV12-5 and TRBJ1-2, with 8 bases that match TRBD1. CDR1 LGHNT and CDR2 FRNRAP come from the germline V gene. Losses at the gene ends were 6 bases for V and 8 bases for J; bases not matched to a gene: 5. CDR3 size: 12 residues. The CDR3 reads CASGLDRDGYTF. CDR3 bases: TGTGCTAGTGGCCTGGACAGGGACGGCTACACCTTC.

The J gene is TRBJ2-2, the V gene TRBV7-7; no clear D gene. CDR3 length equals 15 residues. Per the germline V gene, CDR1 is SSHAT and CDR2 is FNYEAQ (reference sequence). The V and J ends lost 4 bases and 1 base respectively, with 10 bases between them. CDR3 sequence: CASSSSPLNTGELFF. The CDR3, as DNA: TGTGCCAGCAGCTCGTCACCTTTGAACACCGGGGAGCTGTTTTTT.

The CDR3 bases are TGTGCCAGCAGTCGGACAGGGACTAATGAAAAACTGTTTTTT. It translates to CASSRTGTNEKLFF. The rearrangement uses TRBV11-2 and TRBJ1-4, with 8 bases aligning to TRBD1. The junction had 2 bases not matched to a gene; V was cut back by 6 bases and J by 2 bases. In germline, CDR1 is SGHAT, CDR2 FQNNGV. The CDR3 length is 14 residues.

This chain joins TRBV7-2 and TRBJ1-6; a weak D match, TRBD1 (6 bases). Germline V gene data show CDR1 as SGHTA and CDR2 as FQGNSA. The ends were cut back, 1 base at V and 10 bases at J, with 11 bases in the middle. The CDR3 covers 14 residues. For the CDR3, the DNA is TGTGCCAGCAGCTTAGGACAGGTTGTATCACCCCTCCACTTT. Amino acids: CASSLGQVVSPLHF.

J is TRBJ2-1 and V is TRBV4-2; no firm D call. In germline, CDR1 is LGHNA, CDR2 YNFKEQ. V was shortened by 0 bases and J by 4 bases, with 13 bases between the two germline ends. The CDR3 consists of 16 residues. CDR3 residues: CASSQDVGSVYNEQFF. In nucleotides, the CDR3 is TGTGCCAGCAGCCAAGACGTGGGGTCGGTTTACAATGAGCAGTTCTTC.

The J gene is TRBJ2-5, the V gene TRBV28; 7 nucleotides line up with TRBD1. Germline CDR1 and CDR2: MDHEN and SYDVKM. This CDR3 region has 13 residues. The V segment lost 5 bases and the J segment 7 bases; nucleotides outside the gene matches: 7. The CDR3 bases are TGTGCCAGCAGTCTAGGGGGCGGTGGGACCCAGTACTTC. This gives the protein CASSLGGGGTQYF.

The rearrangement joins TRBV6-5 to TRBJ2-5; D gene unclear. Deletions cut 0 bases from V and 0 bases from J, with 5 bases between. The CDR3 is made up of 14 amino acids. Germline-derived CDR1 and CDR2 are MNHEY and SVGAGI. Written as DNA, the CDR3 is TGTGCCAGCAGTTACTCAGGGTACCAAGAGACCCAGTACTTC. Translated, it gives CASSYSGYQETQYF.

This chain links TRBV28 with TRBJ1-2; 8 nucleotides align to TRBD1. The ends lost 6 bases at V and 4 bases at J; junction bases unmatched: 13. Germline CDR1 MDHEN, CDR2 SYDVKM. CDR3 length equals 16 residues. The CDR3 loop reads CASSSPSFDRGYGYTF. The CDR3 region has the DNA TGTGCCAGCAGCTCCCCTTCCTTCGACAGGGGCTATGGCTACACCTTC.

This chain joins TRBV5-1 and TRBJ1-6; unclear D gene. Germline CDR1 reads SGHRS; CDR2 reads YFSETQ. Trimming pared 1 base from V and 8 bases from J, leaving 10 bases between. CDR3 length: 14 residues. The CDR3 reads CASSLWQADSPLHF. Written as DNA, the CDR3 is TGCGCCAGCAGCTTGTGGCAGGCAGATTCACCCCTCCACTTT.

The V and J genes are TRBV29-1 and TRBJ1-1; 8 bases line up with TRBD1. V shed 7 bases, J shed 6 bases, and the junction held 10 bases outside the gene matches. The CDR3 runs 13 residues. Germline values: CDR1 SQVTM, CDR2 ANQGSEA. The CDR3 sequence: CSALDRVGAEAFF. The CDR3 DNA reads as TGCAGCGCCCTGGACAGGGTAGGGGCTGAAGCTTTCTTT.